Shown below are 32 T cell receptor beta chains from a single sample sequenced in a study of CD8+CD57+ T cells in acquired aplastic anemia. Genomic DNA served as template for TCR beta VDJ and CDR3 profiling. TCRdb analysed the reads with MiXCR anew, one entry per CDR3 protein. The sample consists of 100,000 to 150,000 distinct CDR3 sequences, under 60% of them appearing once. Before being chosen for sequencing, patients had shown CD8+CD57+ cell expansion by flow cytometry. Material: sorted CD4+, CD8+, or CD8+CD57+ T cells (not recorded which) from PBMCs. These receptor sequences come from a human donor with aplastic anemia.

This clonotype has a count of ten or more. V gene TRBV5-4 combines with J gene TRBJ1-1; D is unresolved. Trimming took off 4 bases at V and 5 bases at J, with 15 bases between the two ends. Per the germline V gene, CDR1 is SGHNT and CDR2 is YYREEE (reference sequence). The CDR3 runs 14 residues. In DNA form, the CDR3 reads TGTGCCAGCAGCCCCTGGGAGAGTTGGACTGAAGCTTTCTTT. Its protein is CASSPWESWTEAFF.

The table lists this clonotype with many counts. The V call is TRBV9, the J call TRBJ1-2; 7 nucleotides line up with TRBD1. V gave up 2 bases and J gave up 3 bases; unmatched junction bases: 7. The germline gives CDR1 SGDLS, CDR2 YYNGEE. CDR3 size: 15 residues. The CDR3 is CASSVEGQLYYGYTF. DNA for the CDR3: TGTGCCAGCAGCGTCGAGGGACAGCTTTACTATGGCTACACCTTC.

The chain is built from TRBV12-3 or TRBV12-4 and TRBJ2-5; D may match TRBD1 or TRBD2 (5 bases each). V was pared by 5 bases and J by 1 base, with 14 bases between. This CDR3 region has 15 residues. CDR3 amino acids: CASSRFEGPQETQYF. The CDR3 DNA reads as TGTGCCAGCAGTCGGTTTGAGGGGCCCCAAGAGACCCAGTACTTC.

The DNA for the CDR3 is TGTGCCAGCAGCGGAACTAGCGGGAGTTCCTACGAGCAGTACTTC. Protein: CASSGTSGSSYEQYF. The genes are TRBV2 and TRBJ2-7; 11 bases agree with TRBD2. The CDR3 is 15 residues long. Germline V lookup: CDR1 SNHLY, CDR2 FYNNEI. V lost 6 bases to trimming and J lost 1 base; unmatched junction nucleotides: 5.

The J gene is TRBJ2-2, the V gene TRBV4-1; 7 bases match TRBD2. The length of the CDR3 is 15 residues. CDR1 and CDR2 (germline): MGHRA, YSYEKL. After removal of 2 bases from V and 1 base from J, the junction contained 1 base not matched to a gene. For the CDR3, the DNA is TGCGCCAGCAGCCAACAGCGGGAGAACACCGGGGAGCTGTTTTTT. Residues: CASSQQRENTGELFF.

The CDR3 nucleotides read TGTGCCAGCAGCCGAGCCTACGACAGGGCTTATGAGCAGTTCTTC. This gives the protein CASSRAYDRAYEQFF. This sequence joins TRBV3-1 and TRBJ2-1; TRBD1 matches 7 bases. V was pared by 4 bases and J by 8 bases, with 11 bases of the junction left unmatched. Germline-derived CDR1 and CDR2 are LGHDT and YNNKEL (reference sequence). The CDR3 extends over 15 amino acids.

This clonotype was counted at least ten times. This chain uses TRBV6-4 with TRBJ1-1; D call uncertain. Germline CDR1 is MRHNA and CDR2 is SNTAGT. The CDR3 consists of 13 residues. The ends were cut back, 3 bases at V and 1 base at J, with 6 bases in the middle. The CDR3 sequence: CASSEAGNTEAFF. CDR3 sequence (DNA): TGTGCCAGCAGTGAGGCGGGGAACACTGAAGCTTTCTTT.

The rearrangement joins TRBV20-1 to TRBJ2-2; D is ambiguous. Trimming shortened V by 1 base and J by 0 bases, and 6 bases separated the two germline ends. This CDR3 is built from 14 residues. Germline values: CDR1 DFQATT, CDR2 SNEGSKA (reference sequence). The CDR3 DNA reads TGCAGTGCTAGAGGTACCGCGAACACCGGGGAGCTGTTTTTT. Protein product: CSARGTANTGELFF.

The chain links TRBV20-1 to TRBJ2-5; the match to TRBD2 covers 13 bases. V trimming: 5 bases; J trimming: 5 bases; junction bases outside the gene matches: 5. The CDR3 runs 14 residues. The V gene's germline CDR1 is DFQATT and CDR2 SNEGSKA (reference sequence). CDR3 loop: CSARLAGGSETQYF. CDR3 in DNA: TGCAGTGCTCGACTAGCGGGGGGAAGTGAGACCCAGTACTTC.

This clonotype was seen only a few times. The V gene is TRBV20-1, the J gene TRBJ2-3; TRBD2 is a possible D gene (5 bases). CDR3 length equals 14 residues. Per germline, CDR1 DFQATT and CDR2 SNEGSKA (reference sequence). Trimming stripped 6 bases from V and 2 bases from J, with 15 bases between. The CDR3 loop is CSALGSRLTDTQYF. The CDR3 region has the DNA TGCAGTGCCCTGGGGAGTCGACTCACAGATACGCAGTATTTT.

This clonotype appeared many times. The chain has TRBV2 and TRBJ1-1; D perhaps matches TRBD1 (6 bases). CDR3 size: 14 residues. The ends were cut back, 9 bases at V and 1 base at J, with 15 bases in the middle. Germline V gene sequence: CDR1 SNHLY, CDR2 FYNNEI. The CDR3 reads CARLGRGGNTEAFF. The CDR3 coding sequence is TGTGCCAGATTAGGCAGGGGAGGGAACACTGAAGCTTTCTTT.

Note on this clonotype: The germline gene is not matched at one end of the junction; a read error may be the cause. The V gene is TRBV10-3, the J gene TRBJ2-3, with D unresolved. This CDR3 has 13 amino acids. Germline assignment: CDR1 ENHRY and CDR2 SYGVKD. The CDR3 nucleotides are TGTGCCATCCCCGGAGCGACCAAAGATACACAGTATTTT. This sequence encodes CAIPGATKDTQYF.

The V gene is TRBV5-1, the J gene TRBJ2-7; the match to TRBD2 covers 13 bases. The CDR3 runs to 15 residues. CDR1 SGHRS and CDR2 YFSETQ come from the germline V gene. Germline trimming cut 4 bases from V and 3 bases from J; bases unmatched to any gene: 4. In DNA, the CDR3 is TGCGCCAGCAGCCTTAGGACTAGCGGGAGCTACGAGCAGTACTTC. It codes for CASSLRTSGSYEQYF.

The rearrangement uses TRBV4-2 and TRBJ2-1; D gene ambiguous. V dropped 5 bases and J dropped 10 bases, with 9 bases sitting between them. Germline assignment: CDR1 LGHNA and CDR2 YNFKEQ. This CDR3 is 11 amino acids long. CDR3 in amino acids: CASSLSTEQFF. The CDR3 DNA sequence: TGTGCCAGCAGCTTATCAACCGAGCAGTTCTTC.

The chain has TRBV25-1 and TRBJ1-2; D unresolved. This CDR3 has 15 amino acids. Per the germline V gene, CDR1 is MGHDK and CDR2 is SYGVNS. The V end was cut by 9 bases, the J end by 4 bases, with 21 bases between. CDR3 in DNA: TGTGCCAGTTCTAACCCGGGGAGCCCGCGCTATGGCTACACCTTC. This translates into CASSNPGSPRYGYTF.

Only a few counts were recorded for this clonotype. One end of the junction does not line up with germline, which may come from a read error. The chain has TRBV19 and TRBJ2-7; either TRBD1 or TRBD2 may fit D (6 bases each). Germline lookup yields CDR1 LNHDA and CDR2 SQIVND (reference sequence). There are 15 residues in the CDR3. CDR3 region: CATSTGGALTYEQYF. The CDR3, as DNA: TGTGCCACTAGTACCGGGGGCGCTTTAACCTACGAGCAGTACTTC.

J is TRBJ1-1 and V is TRBV7-6; D is possibly TRBD1 (6 bases). Per the germline V gene, CDR1 is SGHVS and CDR2 is FNYEAQ. This CDR3 spans 11 amino acids. V dropped 8 bases and J dropped 2 bases, with 6 bases sitting between them. The CDR3 region is CASGTNTEAFF. CDR3 in DNA: TGTGCCAGCGGGACAAACACTGAAGCTTTCTTT.

This clonotype has at least ten counts. The chain is built from TRBV6-5 and TRBJ2-7, with TRBD1 identical over 9 bases. Germline-derived CDR1 and CDR2 are MNHEY and SVGAGI. This CDR3 is built from 14 residues. Losses at the gene ends were 0 bases for V and 4 bases for J; bases not matched to a gene: 1. The DNA for the CDR3 is TGTGCCAGCAGTTACTCCGACAGGGGGTACGAGCAGTACTTC. It is translated as CASSYSDRGYEQYF.

The rearrangement links TRBV2 to TRBJ2-1; the match to TRBD2 covers 11 bases. The CDR3 length is 12 residues. Germline V CDR1 and CDR2: SNHLY, FYNNEI. V shed 6 bases, J shed 14 bases, and the junction held 6 bases outside the gene matches. The CDR3 here is CASSTSGGLEFF. In DNA, the CDR3 is TGTGCCAGCAGCACTAGCGGGGGTTTGGAGTTCTTC.

The chain joins TRBV10-3 to TRBJ2-6, with D unresolved. V lost 4 bases and J lost 0, with 16 bases in between. Germline CDR1 reads ENHRY; CDR2 reads SYGVKD. The CDR3 length is 18 residues. CDR3 in DNA: TGTGCCATCAGTGGGCGGAGTGGCAGGCACTCTGGGGCCAACGTCCTGACTTTC. Its protein product is CAISGRSGRHSGANVLTF.

This clonotype appeared many times. The chain couples TRBV10-3 to TRBJ2-2; D is possibly TRBD2 (5 bases). The CDR3 covers 12 residues. V lost 7 bases and J 3 bases, leaving 6 bases between the germline ends. Germline V gene sequence: CDR1 ENHRY, CDR2 SYGVKD. The CDR3 coding sequence is TGTGCCATCACGAGGGACACCGGGGAGCTGTTTTTT. It encodes CAITRDTGELFF.

This rearrangement joins TRBV25-1 to TRBJ2-7; 8 bases map to TRBD2. Germline V gives CDR1 MGHDK, CDR2 SYGVNS. This CDR3 is 14 amino acids long. Trimming removed 6 bases from V and 2 bases from J; junction bases left unmatched: 6. This CDR3 reads CASSSSGGAYEQYF. CDR3 in DNA: TGTGCCAGCAGCTCAAGCGGGGGAGCCTACGAGCAGTACTTC.

The chain recombines TRBV7-3 with TRBJ1-2; tentative D call: TRBD1 (5 bases). With 5 bases removed from V and 8 bases from J, the gap between germline ends came to 18 bases. The CDR3 sequence is 14 residues long. Germline CDR1 and CDR2: SGHTA and FQGTGA. The CDR3 bases are TGTGCCAGCAGCCCACGGGGTAGGGGCGAAGGCTACACCTTC. Protein: CASSPRGRGEGYTF.

Only a few counts were recorded for this clonotype. The chain links TRBV5-5 to TRBJ1-2, with no clear D. CDR1 SGHKS and CDR2 YYEKEE come from the germline V gene (reference sequence). V was cut by 5 bases and J by 1 base, with 9 bases left in between. The CDR3 has 13 amino acids. The CDR3 loop reads CASSEEGNYGYTF. CDR3 in DNA: TGTGCCAGCAGTGAGGAGGGTAACTATGGCTACACCTTC.

The V and J genes are TRBV10-2 and TRBJ1-1; D is ambiguous. CDR1 and CDR2 (germline): WSHSY, SAAADI. This CDR3 is 13 amino acids long. V lost 4 bases to trimming and J lost 3 bases, with 9 bases between them. CDR3 coding DNA: TGCGCCAGCAGTGTGCAGGTACACACTGAAGCTTTCTTT. Translated: CASSVQVHTEAFF.

Note on this clonotype: One junction end disagrees with the germline gene, perhaps due to a read error. The chain uses TRBV7-9 and TRBJ1-2; no firm D call. The CDR3 totals 12 residues. Germline V gene data show CDR1 as SEHNR and CDR2 as FQNEAQ (reference sequence). Here the CDR3 reads CASSLVGHGYTF. In DNA form, the CDR3 reads TGCGCCAGCAGCTTAGTTGGACATGGCTACACCTTC. The full variable domain, with the rest looked up from reference TRBV7-9 and TRBJ1-2, is DTGVSQNPRHKITKRGQNVTFRCDPISEHNRLYWYRQTLGQGPEFLTYFQNEAQLEKSRLLSDRFSAERPKGSFSTLEIQRTEQGDSAMYLCASSLVGHGYTFGSGTRLTVV.

This clonotype was counted only a few times. The chain combines TRBV6-2 or TRBV6-3 with TRBJ2-1; unclear D gene. Looked up from germline, CDR1 is MNHEY and CDR2 is SVGEGT. The V gene lost 4 bases and the J gene lost 0 bases, with 13 bases spanning the gap. This CDR3 is built from 16 residues. CDR3 region: CASSFGRLSSYNEQFF. CDR3 coding DNA: TGTGCCAGCAGTTTCGGTAGGCTTAGCTCCTACAATGAGCAGTTCTTC.

The genes are TRBV5-1 and TRBJ1-1; TRBD1 matches at 7 bases. Per the germline V gene, CDR1 is SGHRS and CDR2 is YFSETQ. This CDR3 region has 14 residues. The V segment lost 0 bases and the J segment 1 base; nucleotides outside the gene matches: 0. CDR3 bases: TGCGCCAGCAGCTTGGGGGACAGGAACACTGAAGCTTTCTTT. This codes for CASSLGDRNTEAFF.

The gene calls are TRBV9 and TRBJ2-2; the D is unclear. Per the germline V gene, CDR1 is SGDLS and CDR2 is YYNGEE. The CDR3 spans 15 residues. Trimming left V 2 bases short and J 0 bases short, with 8 bases between. For the CDR3, the DNA is TGTGCCAGCAGCGTTGATCAAGCGAACACCGGGGAGCTGTTTTTT. This gives the protein CASSVDQANTGELFF.

The chain employs TRBV29-1 and TRBJ1-1; D remains unclear. The CDR3 sequence is 11 residues long. Germline CDR1 and CDR2: SQVTM and ANQGSEA. The V gene lost 5 bases and the J gene lost 0 bases, with 4 bases spanning the gap. The CDR3 region has the DNA TGCAGCGTTTTGCTGAACACTGAAGCTTTCTTT. It encodes CSVLLNTEAFF.

This clonotype was detected ten times or more. The chain recombines TRBV5-5 with TRBJ2-5; D unresolved. The ends were cut back, 2 bases at V and 4 bases at J, with 15 bases in the middle. Germline CDR1 SGHKS, CDR2 YYEKEE (reference sequence). There are 15 residues in the CDR3. For the CDR3, the DNA is TGTGCCAGCAGCTTTATGTCCTTAGTCGGAGAGACCCAGTACTTC. Translation: CASSFMSLVGETQYF.

This clonotype was detected ten times or more. The V and J genes are TRBV19 and TRBJ1-5; the D gene is possibly TRBD1 (5 bases). The CDR3 loop spans 14 amino acids. Germline values: CDR1 LNHDA, CDR2 SQIVND (reference sequence). With 9 bases removed from V and 0 bases from J, the gap between germline ends came to 12 bases. CDR3 amino acids: CASRGGYSNQPQHF. The CDR3, as DNA: TGTGCCAGCCGGGGGGGGTATAGCAATCAGCCCCAGCATTTT.